A selection of T cell receptor beta chains follows, all from one sample in a study of T cells after somatic rescue of genetic block. Assay used: immunoSEQ multiplex PCR; TCRdb lists only in-frame clones, some missing. The repertoire holds roughly 51,000 clones, with about 96% as singletons. Source material: peripheral blood mononuclear cells (PBMCs). Source of these receptors: a child under two years old. Both conserved end residues are part of each CDR3. The D gene is left open where the match is weak.

>TRBJ2-1|.|TRBV7-8
CASSLSIEQFF
TGTGCCAGCAGCTTATCCATAGAGCAGTTCTTC
>TRBJ2-3|.|TRBV7-2
CASSLGTDTQYF
TGTGCCAGCAGCTTAGGGACAGATACGCAGTATTTT
>TRBJ2-6|.|TRBV6-5
CASSYSSLGANVLTF
TGTGCCAGCAGTTACTCTTCCCTGGGGGCCAACGTCCTGACTTTC
>TRBJ1-6|.|TRBV21-1
CASSGNGALDSPLHF
TGTGCCAGCAGCGGAAATGGCGCTTTAGATTCACCCCTCCACTTT
>TRBJ2-5|TRBD2|TRBV6-6
CASSSSSGALQETQYF
TGTGCCAGCAGCTCTTCTAGCGGGGCCCTTCAAGAGACCCAGTACTTC
>TRBJ2-7|.|TRBV21-1
CASSNYEQYF
TGTGCCAGCAGCAACTACGAGCAGTACTTC
>TRBJ1-2|.|TRBV19
CASSKTDYGYTF
TGTGCCAGTAGTAAGACGGACTATGGCTACACCTTC
>TRBJ1-2|.|TRBV6-6
CASSYRQGPYGYTF
TGTGCCAGCAGTTACAGGCAGGGACCCTATGGCTACACCTTC
>TRBJ2-1|TRBD2|TRBV9
CASSIGIGLVDNEQFF
TGTGCCAGCAGCATTGGGATCGGACTAGTCGACAATGAGCAGTTCTTC
>TRBJ2-7|.|TRBV21-1
CASTPAGGQGGYEQYF
TGTGCCAGCACCCCGGCGGGCGGACAGGGAGGATACGAGCAGTACTTC